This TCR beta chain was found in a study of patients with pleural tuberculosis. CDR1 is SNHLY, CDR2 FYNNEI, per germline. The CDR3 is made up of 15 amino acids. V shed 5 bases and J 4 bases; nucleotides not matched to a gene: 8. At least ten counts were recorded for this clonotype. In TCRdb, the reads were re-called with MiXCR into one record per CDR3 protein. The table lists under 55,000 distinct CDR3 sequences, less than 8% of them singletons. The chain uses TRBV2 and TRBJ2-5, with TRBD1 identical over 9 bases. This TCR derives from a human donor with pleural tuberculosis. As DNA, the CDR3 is TGTGCCAGCAGTACGGGACAGGGAGGTGGAGAGACCCAGTACTTC. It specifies CASSTGQGGGETQYF.